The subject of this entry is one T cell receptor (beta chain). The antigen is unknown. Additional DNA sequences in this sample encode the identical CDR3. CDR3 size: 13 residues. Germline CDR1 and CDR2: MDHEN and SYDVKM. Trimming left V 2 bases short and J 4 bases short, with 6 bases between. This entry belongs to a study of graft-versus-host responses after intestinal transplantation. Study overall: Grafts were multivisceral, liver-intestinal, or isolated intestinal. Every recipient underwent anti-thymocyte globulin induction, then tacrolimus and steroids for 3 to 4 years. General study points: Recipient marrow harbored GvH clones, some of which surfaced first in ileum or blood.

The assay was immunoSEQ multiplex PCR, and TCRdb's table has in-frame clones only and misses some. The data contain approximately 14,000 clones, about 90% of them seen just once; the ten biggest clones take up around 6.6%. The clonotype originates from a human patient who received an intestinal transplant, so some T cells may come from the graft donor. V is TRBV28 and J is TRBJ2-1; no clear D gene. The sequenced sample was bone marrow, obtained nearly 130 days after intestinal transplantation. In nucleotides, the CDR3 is TGTGCCAGCAGTTTAACAGCATACAATGAGCAGTTCTTC. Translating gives CASSLTAYNEQFF.